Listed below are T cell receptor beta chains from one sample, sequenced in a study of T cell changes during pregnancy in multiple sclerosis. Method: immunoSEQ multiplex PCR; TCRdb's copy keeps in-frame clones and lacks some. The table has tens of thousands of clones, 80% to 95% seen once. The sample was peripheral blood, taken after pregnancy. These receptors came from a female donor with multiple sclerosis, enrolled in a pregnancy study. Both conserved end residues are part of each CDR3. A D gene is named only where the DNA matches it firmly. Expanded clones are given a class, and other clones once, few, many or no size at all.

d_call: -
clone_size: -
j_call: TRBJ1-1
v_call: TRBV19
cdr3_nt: TGTGCCAGTAGGAGGGAATGGACTGAAGCTTTCTTT
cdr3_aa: CASRREWTEAFF

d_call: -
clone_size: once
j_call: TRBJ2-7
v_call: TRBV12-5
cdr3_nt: TGTGCTAGTGCCACATCCTATGGTGGGGGCTCAAAGGACGAGCAGTACTTC
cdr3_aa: CASATSYGGGSKDEQYF

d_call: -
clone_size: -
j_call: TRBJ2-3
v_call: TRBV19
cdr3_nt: TGTGCCAGTAGTATAGTGCGGCTGACAGAGAGCACAGATACGCAGTATTTT
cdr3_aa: CASSIVRLTESTDTQYF

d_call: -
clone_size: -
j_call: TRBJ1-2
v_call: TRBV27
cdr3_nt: TGTGCCAGCAGTCCCGGGGGGGTATTTTCGAACTATGGCTACACCTTC
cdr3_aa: CASSPGGVFSNYGYTF

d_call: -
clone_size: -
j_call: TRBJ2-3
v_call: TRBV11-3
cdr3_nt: TGTGCCAGCAGCAACCGGGAGACAGATACGCAGTATTTT
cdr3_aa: CASSNRETDTQYF

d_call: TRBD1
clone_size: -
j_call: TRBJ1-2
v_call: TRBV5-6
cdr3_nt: TGTGCCAGCAGCTTCCCAGGGGGCTACTATGGCTACACCTTC
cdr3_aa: CASSFPGGYYGYTF

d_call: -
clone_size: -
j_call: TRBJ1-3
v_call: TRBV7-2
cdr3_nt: TGTGCCAGCAGCTTAGGTGGCCAGGGTGTTGACACCATATATTTT
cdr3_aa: CASSLGGQGVDTIYF

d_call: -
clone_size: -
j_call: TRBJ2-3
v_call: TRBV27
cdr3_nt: TGTGCCAGCAGTCCGGGACAATCAGATACGCAGTATTTT
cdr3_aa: CASSPGQSDTQYF

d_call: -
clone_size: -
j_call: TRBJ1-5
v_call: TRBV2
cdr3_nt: TGTGCCAGCAGTGAAGTAACAGATAATCAGCCCCAGCATTTT
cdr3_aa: CASSEVTDNQPQHF

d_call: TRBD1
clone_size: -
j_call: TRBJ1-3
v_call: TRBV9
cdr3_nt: TGTGCCAGCAGCCCCCGACAGGGCTCCTCTGGAAACACCATATATTTT
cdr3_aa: CASSPRQGSSGNTIYF

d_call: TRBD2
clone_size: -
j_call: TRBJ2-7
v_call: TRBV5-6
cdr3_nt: TGTGCCAGCCAACTCTCGGGGGGTCACGAGCAGTACTTC
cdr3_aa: CASQLSGGHEQYF

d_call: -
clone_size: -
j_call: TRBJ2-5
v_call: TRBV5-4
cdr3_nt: TGTGCCAGCAGCTTGTCCAGGGGGGCTGGGGAGACCCAGTACTTC
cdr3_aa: CASSLSRGAGETQYF

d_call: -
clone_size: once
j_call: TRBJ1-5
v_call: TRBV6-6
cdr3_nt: TGTGCCACCCGAGGAGGGTATAGCAATCAGCCCCAGCATTTT
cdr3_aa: CATRGGYSNQPQHF

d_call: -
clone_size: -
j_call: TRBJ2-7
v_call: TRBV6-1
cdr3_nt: TGTGCCACCAAGCTTAGCGGTGCTATATTCTACGAGCAGTACTTC
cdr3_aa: CATKLSGAIFYEQYF

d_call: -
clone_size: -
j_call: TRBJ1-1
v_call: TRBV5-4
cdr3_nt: TGTGCCAGCAGCTCAGTAGGACGACAGATGAACACTGAAGCTTTCTTT
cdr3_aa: CASSSVGRQMNTEAFF

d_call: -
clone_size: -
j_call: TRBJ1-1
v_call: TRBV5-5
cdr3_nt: TGTGCCAGCAGCTCTTACGACCTCCTACCAGGGACTGAAGCTTTCTTT
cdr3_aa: CASSSYDLLPGTEAFF

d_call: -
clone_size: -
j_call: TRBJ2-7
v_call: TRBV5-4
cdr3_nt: TGTGCCAGCAGCTTTGCAGGGGACGAGCAGTACTTC
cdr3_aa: CASSFAGDEQYF

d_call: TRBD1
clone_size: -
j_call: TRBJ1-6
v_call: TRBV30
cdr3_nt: TGTGCCTGGACCTCAAGTTCCGGGACAGAGAATTCACCCCTCCACTTT
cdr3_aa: CAWTSSSGTENSPLHF